This T cell receptor (beta chain) was retrieved from a study of blood T cell repertoires in COVID-19. Study in general: Collection of acute and convalescent COVID-19 samples took place in the United States, Italy and Spain. In each case, the material was cDNA or gDNA derived from T cells, B-cell-depleted T cells, or PBMCs.

Original analysis: Reference gene primer amplification yielded estimated nucleated cell counts. The table came from immunoSEQ multiplex PCR; TCRdb's copy has only in-frame clones and leaves some out. The D gene and trimming were derived from the DNA, and the V and J assignments and clone size from that table. Here the sample spans under 70,000 clones, about 90% being singletons. Germline V gene sequence: CDR1 MDHEN, CDR2 SYDVKM. V lost 2 bases, J lost 3 bases, and 6 bases stayed unmatched. The CDR3 extends over 15 amino acids. The receptor comes from a man aged 55-75 years with active COVID-19. The sequenced material came from peripheral blood. This chain links TRBV28 with TRBJ2-7; 8 bases are shared with TRBD1. Here the CDR3 DNA reads TGTGCCAGCAGTTTACTGTTACAGGGGGGCTACGAGCAGTACTTC. This encodes CASSLLLQGGYEQYF.